The rows below give T cell receptor beta chains drawn from one sample of a study of T cell responses to AZD1222 COVID-19 vaccine. Profiling relied on immunoSEQ multiplex PCR, and the TCRdb table lists in-frame clones only, not all of them. The table includes some 98,000 clones, 70% to 90% detected once. The sequencing here drew on peripheral blood, taken on day 0 of AZD1222 vaccination. These receptor sequences come from an adult in good health. Each CDR3 is given with its conserved first and last residue. D genes are given only for firm matches. Not every row has a clone size; where given, it reads once, few, many or a size class.

cdr3_nt: TGTGCCAGCAGTTACTCTGGCGGGGGCGTCCAAGAGACCCAGTACTTC
cdr3_aa: CASSYSGGGVQETQYF
v_call: TRBV6-5
j_call: TRBJ2-5
d_call: .
clone_size: .

cdr3_nt: TGTGCCAGCAGTGATCGGACAGGGGGCGCTTCGTCCTATGGCTACACCTTC
cdr3_aa: CASSDRTGGASSYGYTF
v_call: TRBV6-1
j_call: TRBJ1-2
d_call: TRBD1
clone_size: few

cdr3_nt: TGTGCCAGCAGCGCGTCCGGGACAGCGGGACCGACCGGGGAGCTGTTTTTT
cdr3_aa: CASSASGTAGPTGELFF
v_call: TRBV9
j_call: TRBJ2-2
d_call: .
clone_size: .

cdr3_nt: TGTGCCAGCAGTTTAGGGGGGAACTATGGCTACACCTTC
cdr3_aa: CASSLGGNYGYTF
v_call: TRBV28
j_call: TRBJ1-2
d_call: .
clone_size: .

cdr3_nt: TGTGCCACCAGTGACCGACGACAGGGTCTAGAGACCCAGTACTTC
cdr3_aa: CATSDRRQGLETQYF
v_call: TRBV24-1
j_call: TRBJ2-5
d_call: TRBD1
clone_size: once

cdr3_nt: TGCAGCGTCAGGAAACAGGGGAACAATCAGCCCCAGCATTTT
cdr3_aa: CSVRKQGNNQPQHF
v_call: TRBV29-1
j_call: TRBJ1-5
d_call: TRBD1
clone_size: .

cdr3_nt: TGTGCCAGCAGCTTAGGGGCAGGGGGCGGGTACTATGGCTACACCTTC
cdr3_aa: CASSLGAGGGYYGYTF
v_call: TRBV7-2
j_call: TRBJ1-2
d_call: TRBD1
clone_size: .

cdr3_nt: TGTGCCAGTAGTTGGGCCGGGGCGAACGGGGAGCTGTTTTTT
cdr3_aa: CASSWAGANGELFF
v_call: TRBV19
j_call: TRBJ2-2
d_call: .
clone_size: .

cdr3_nt: TGTGCCAGCAGTTACTCAGGAATTAACAATGAGCAGTTCTTC
cdr3_aa: CASSYSGINNEQFF
v_call: TRBV6-2/TRBV6-3
j_call: TRBJ2-1
d_call: .
clone_size: few

cdr3_nt: TGTGCCAGCAGCGCCTCGGTAGGCCAGAACACTGAAGCTTTCTTT
cdr3_aa: CASSASVGQNTEAFF
v_call: TRBV9
j_call: TRBJ1-1
d_call: .
clone_size: .

cdr3_nt: TGTGCCAGCGGACGGTGGAGCTCCTACGAGCAGTACTTC
cdr3_aa: CASGRWSSYEQYF
v_call: TRBV6-5
j_call: TRBJ2-7
d_call: .
clone_size: .

cdr3_nt: TGTGCCAGCAGTTCCTACCACGGCACTGAAGCTTTCTTT
cdr3_aa: CASSSYHGTEAFF
v_call: TRBV5-6
j_call: TRBJ1-1
d_call: .
clone_size: few

cdr3_nt: TGTGCCAGCAGCCATTCAGGGGAGGGTCAGCCCCAGCATTTT
cdr3_aa: CASSHSGEGQPQHF
v_call: TRBV3-1/TRBV3-2
j_call: TRBJ1-5
d_call: .
clone_size: .

cdr3_nt: TGCAGCGTTAGGACAGGGAACACCGGGGAGCTGTTTTTT
cdr3_aa: CSVRTGNTGELFF
v_call: TRBV29-1
j_call: TRBJ2-2
d_call: TRBD1
clone_size: .

cdr3_nt: TGTGCCAGCAGCAGCGTGAGATCTAGCACAGATACGCAGTATTTT
cdr3_aa: CASSSVRSSTDTQYF
v_call: TRBV5-4
j_call: TRBJ2-3
d_call: .
clone_size: .

cdr3_nt: TGTGCCAGCAGTGAAGAGGGGGAAAAACTGTTTTTT
cdr3_aa: CASSEEGEKLFF
v_call: TRBV2
j_call: TRBJ1-4
d_call: .
clone_size: many

cdr3_nt: TGTGCCAGCAGCTTGCCGACAGGGGGCACAGATACGCAGTATTTT
cdr3_aa: CASSLPTGGTDTQYF
v_call: TRBV5-6
j_call: TRBJ2-3
d_call: TRBD1
clone_size: once

cdr3_nt: TGTGCCAGCAGCCAAGAGCCCCGGGTGAGGGCTTTCTTT
cdr3_aa: CASSQEPRVRAFF
v_call: TRBV3-1/TRBV3-2
j_call: TRBJ1-1
d_call: .
clone_size: once

cdr3_nt: TGTGCCAGCAGCCAAGATCCCGGACAGGGGGCCAAAAACATTCAGTACTTC
cdr3_aa: CASSQDPGQGAKNIQYF
v_call: TRBV4-2
j_call: TRBJ2-4
d_call: TRBD1
clone_size: .

cdr3_nt: TGTGCCAGCACGACAGGGACATACAATGAGCAGTTCTTC
cdr3_aa: CASTTGTYNEQFF
v_call: TRBV9
j_call: TRBJ2-1
d_call: TRBD1
clone_size: .

cdr3_nt: TGTGCCAGCACCCGTGGGGGCAGCGGAAATGAAAAACTGTTTTTT
cdr3_aa: CASTRGGSGNEKLFF
v_call: TRBV9
j_call: TRBJ1-4
d_call: .
clone_size: medium-sized

cdr3_nt: TGTGCCAGCAGCTTGCTTCGTGGGGGCAACGGTGAAGCTTTCTTT
cdr3_aa: CASSLLRGGNGEAFF
v_call: TRBV7-9
j_call: TRBJ1-1
d_call: .
clone_size: .

cdr3_nt: TGTGCCAGCAGCGTAGGAGTCCCTCCCTCCGGGGGCGAGCAGTACTTC
cdr3_aa: CASSVGVPPSGGEQYF
v_call: TRBV9
j_call: TRBJ2-7
d_call: .
clone_size: .

cdr3_nt: TGCAGTGCTAGTCTCCAACTTACCGGGGAGCTGTTTTTT
cdr3_aa: CSASLQLTGELFF
v_call: TRBV20-1
j_call: TRBJ2-2
d_call: .
clone_size: .

cdr3_nt: TGTGCCAGGCGGGCACAGGCCACTACGACCTCTGGAAACACCATATATTTT
cdr3_aa: CARRAQATTTSGNTIYF
v_call: TRBV19
j_call: TRBJ1-3
d_call: .
clone_size: .

cdr3_nt: TGCGCCAGCAGCTTGGCCCGGACAGAGAACTATGGCTACACCTTC
cdr3_aa: CASSLARTENYGYTF
v_call: TRBV5-1
j_call: TRBJ1-2
d_call: .
clone_size: .

cdr3_nt: TGTGCCAGCAGCGTTGGGACAGGGGCCTCCTACGAGCAGTACTTC
cdr3_aa: CASSVGTGASYEQYF
v_call: TRBV9
j_call: TRBJ2-7
d_call: TRBD1
clone_size: .

cdr3_nt: TGTGCCAGTAGTGCCCAGGGGGCCCTCTCTGGAAACACCATATATTTT
cdr3_aa: CASSAQGALSGNTIYF
v_call: TRBV19
j_call: TRBJ1-3
d_call: TRBD1
clone_size: .

cdr3_nt: TGTGCCAGCAGTTTTTCCGGAGGCTCCTACGAGCAGTACTTC
cdr3_aa: CASSFSGGSYEQYF
v_call: TRBV27
j_call: TRBJ2-7
d_call: .
clone_size: .

cdr3_nt: TGTGCCAGCAGTGAGCTGGAAACACCAGGGTACACTGAAGCTTTCTTT
cdr3_aa: CASSELETPGYTEAFF
v_call: TRBV6-1
j_call: TRBJ1-1
d_call: .
clone_size: .

cdr3_nt: TGTGCCAGTAGTTCCCGGACAGCGAACACTGAAGCTTTCTTT
cdr3_aa: CASSSRTANTEAFF
v_call: TRBV19
j_call: TRBJ1-1
d_call: .
clone_size: .

cdr3_nt: TGTGCCAGCTCACTCAGACTAGCGGGGGGAACTATCAATGAGCAGTTCTTC
cdr3_aa: CASSLRLAGGTINEQFF
v_call: TRBV18
j_call: TRBJ2-1
d_call: TRBD2
clone_size: .

cdr3_nt: TGTGCCAGCAGCCCGGCGCGGCCGGGGTGGGAGACCCAGTACTTC
cdr3_aa: CASSPARPGWETQYF
v_call: TRBV7-8
j_call: TRBJ2-5
d_call: .
clone_size: .

cdr3_nt: TGTGCCAGCAGACTGACCGGGACAGACTCTGGAAACACCATATATTTT
cdr3_aa: CASRLTGTDSGNTIYF
v_call: TRBV7-9
j_call: TRBJ1-3
d_call: TRBD1
clone_size: .

cdr3_nt: TGTGCCAGCAGTTTATCGCTGGGGCGTCGGCTCTACGAGCAGTACTTC
cdr3_aa: CASSLSLGRRLYEQYF
v_call: TRBV27
j_call: TRBJ2-7
d_call: .
clone_size: .

cdr3_nt: TGTGCCAGCAGCCTGGGACAGGGGGCGGGTCAGCCCCAGCATTTT
cdr3_aa: CASSLGQGAGQPQHF
v_call: TRBV3-1/TRBV3-2
j_call: TRBJ1-5
d_call: TRBD1
clone_size: .

cdr3_nt: TGTGCCAGCAGCTTGGAGTACGAGCAGTACTTC
cdr3_aa: CASSLEYEQYF
v_call: TRBV7-9
j_call: TRBJ2-7
d_call: .
clone_size: few

cdr3_nt: TGTGCCAGCAGCGCCTCGAGAGGGGGAAGTCAGCCCCAGCATTTT
cdr3_aa: CASSASRGGSQPQHF
v_call: TRBV28
j_call: TRBJ1-5
d_call: .
clone_size: .

cdr3_nt: TGTGCCAGCAGTCAAGGGGGGACTAGCGGGGGCCATGAGCAGTTCTTC
cdr3_aa: CASSQGGTSGGHEQFF
v_call: TRBV28
j_call: TRBJ2-1
d_call: TRBD2
clone_size: once

cdr3_nt: TGTGCCAGCAGTCGGACAGGGGTCTCCTACGAGCAGTACTTC
cdr3_aa: CASSRTGVSYEQYF
v_call: TRBV6-5
j_call: TRBJ2-7
d_call: TRBD1
clone_size: once

cdr3_nt: TGTGCCAGCAGCTTAGCGCTGGGGAGTTCCTACAATGAGCAGTTCTTC
cdr3_aa: CASSLALGSSYNEQFF
v_call: TRBV7-2
j_call: TRBJ2-1
d_call: .
clone_size: .